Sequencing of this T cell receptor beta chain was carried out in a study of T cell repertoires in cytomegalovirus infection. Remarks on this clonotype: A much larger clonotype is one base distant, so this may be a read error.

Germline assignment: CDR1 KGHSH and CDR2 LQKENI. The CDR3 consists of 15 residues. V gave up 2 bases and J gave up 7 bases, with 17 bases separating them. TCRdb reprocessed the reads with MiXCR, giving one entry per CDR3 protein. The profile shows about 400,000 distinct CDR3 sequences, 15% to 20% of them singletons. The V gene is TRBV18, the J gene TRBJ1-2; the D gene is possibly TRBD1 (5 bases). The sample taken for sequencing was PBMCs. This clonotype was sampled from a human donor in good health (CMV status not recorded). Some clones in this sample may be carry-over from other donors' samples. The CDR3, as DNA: TGTGCCAGCTCACCAATGGAGGGGTCGATGCGTGGCTACACCTTC. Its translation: CASSPMEGSMRGYTF.